These 5 T cell receptor beta chains came from one sample sequenced in a study of beta chain features in type 1 diabetes (dated by TCRdb to 2017 to 2018). Which antigens these TCRs recognize remains unknown. The research as a whole found: Type 1 diabetes patients showed a moderate but significant shortening of TCRB CDR3 length in all four CD4+ subsets.

The receptor library was made with the immunoSEQ multiplex PCR assay. The entire amount of isolated RNA was reverse transcribed using the High Capacity cDNA Reverse Transcription Kit, so the sequenced TCRB transcripts were expressed ones. TCRdb took this table from immuneACCESS and kept in-frame rearrangements with V and J called. Such tables lack part of the clones; where checked against another copy, unresolved V genes explain under half of the gap, and the rest is unexplained. The sample table holds 310,000 or so clones, of which around 9.3% were seen once. The ten top clones hold roughly 1% of the sample. Sequencing was performed on central memory CD4+ T cells from blood. Source of these receptors: a man aged 30-40 years with type 1 diabetes.

The rearrangement uses TRBV5-1 and TRBJ2-5; D perhaps matches TRBD2 (6 bases). V was pared by 5 bases and J by 6 bases, with 14 bases between. The germline CDR1 and CDR2 sequences are SGHRS and YFSETQ. The CDR3 has 13 residues. The DNA of the CDR3 is TGCGCCAGCAGTTTATCCGGGGGACAGACCCAGTACTTC. Its protein is CASSLSGGQTQYF.

This clone appeared a few times. The rearrangement links TRBV11-2 to TRBJ2-3; D is unclear. The CDR3 runs 12 residues. The germline V gene has CDR1 SGHAT and CDR2 FQNNGV. Between the trimmed V and J ends, which lost 0 bases and 3 bases, there was a span of 1 base. CDR3 in DNA: TGTGCCAGCAGCTTAGAGACAGATACGCAGTATTTT. This translates into CASSLETDTQYF.

The chain employs TRBV2 and TRBJ2-3; 10 positions match TRBD2. CDR1 and CDR2 from the germline V gene are SNHLY and FYNNEI. V lost 6 bases and J lost 4; bases outside the gene matches: 7. There are 15 residues in the CDR3. The DNA of the CDR3 is TGTGCCAGCAGCTCCAGCGGGGGGGGTGCAGATACGCAGTATTTT. This translates into CASSSSGGGADTQYF.

The rearrangement uses TRBV5-1 and TRBJ2-3, with D perhaps TRBD2 (6 bases). Trimming removed 2 bases from V and 6 bases from J, with 16 bases in between. Germline CDR1 is SGHRS and CDR2 is YFSETQ. The CDR3 totals 15 residues. DNA for the CDR3: TGCGCCAGCAGCTTTGGCCGGAGGGATCCTGATACGCAGTATTTT. This gives the protein CASSFGRRDPDTQYF. The variable domain in full, completed from reference TRBV5-1 and TRBJ2-3, reads KAGVTQTPRYLIKTRGQQVTLSCSPISGHRSVSWYQQTPGQGLQFLFEYFSETQRNKGNFPGRFSGRQFSNSRSEMNVSTLELGDSALYLCASSFGRRDPDTQYFGPGTRLTVL.

This clone was detected a few times. The rearrangement joins TRBV6-5 to TRBJ1-3, with a tentative D call TRBD1 (5 bases). The CDR3 covers 13 residues. Per the germline V gene, CDR1 is MNHEY and CDR2 is SVGAGI. V lost 2 bases to trimming and J lost 3 bases, with 5 bases between them. CDR3: CASSYRGGNTIYF. CDR3 nucleotide sequence: TGTGCCAGCAGTTACAGGGGTGGAAACACCATATATTTT.